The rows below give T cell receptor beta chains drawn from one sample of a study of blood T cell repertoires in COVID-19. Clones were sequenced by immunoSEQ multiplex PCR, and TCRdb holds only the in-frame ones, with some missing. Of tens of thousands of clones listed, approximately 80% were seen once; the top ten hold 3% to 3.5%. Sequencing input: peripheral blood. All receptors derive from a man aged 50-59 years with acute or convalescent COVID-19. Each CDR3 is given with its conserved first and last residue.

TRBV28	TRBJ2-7	CASSRGRSYEQYF
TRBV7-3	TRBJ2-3	CASSQGGSIAGGPDTQYF
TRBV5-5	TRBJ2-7	CASSPRPVAVIYEQYF
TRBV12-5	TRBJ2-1	CASGLAQGQQFF
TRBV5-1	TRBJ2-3	CASSLLAGGPRTDTQYF
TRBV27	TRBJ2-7	CASSLTGQGAYEQYF
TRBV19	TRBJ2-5	CASSTSRASVQETQYF
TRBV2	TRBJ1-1	CASSLAAGVTEAFF
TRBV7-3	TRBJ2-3	CASSLWVADTDTQYF
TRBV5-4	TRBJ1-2	CASSSRDRVGFLGNYGYTF
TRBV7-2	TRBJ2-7	CASSLFNSYEQYF
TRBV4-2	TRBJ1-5	CASSPTGEGLPAQHF
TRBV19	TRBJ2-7	CASSSQGQGLEQYF
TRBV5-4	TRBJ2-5	CASSLRLAGEETQYF
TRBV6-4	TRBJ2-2	CASSDSPGATGELFF
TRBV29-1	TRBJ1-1	CSVRRQASIMGTEAFF
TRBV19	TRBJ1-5	CASRESSRNQPQHF
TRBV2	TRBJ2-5	CASSGGTTTSGETQYF
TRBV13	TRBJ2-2	CASSPGLATGELFF
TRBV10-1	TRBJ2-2	CASSDRWGGRTGELFF
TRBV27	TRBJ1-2	CASSGGDGYTF
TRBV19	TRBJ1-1	CASSRGQATMNTEAFF
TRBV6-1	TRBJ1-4	CASSDGRADEKLFF
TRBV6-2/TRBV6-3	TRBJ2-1	CASSYLWTSGNHEQFF
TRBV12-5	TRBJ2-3	CASSQRERDTQYF
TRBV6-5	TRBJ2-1	CASTLSGVNEQFF
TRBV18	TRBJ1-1	CASSPPFTAMNTEAFF
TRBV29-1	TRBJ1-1	CSLCDDRGDEAFF
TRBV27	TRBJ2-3	CASSLGSFTDTQYF
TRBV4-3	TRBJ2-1	CASSQALAAGKNNQFF
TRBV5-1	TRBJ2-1	CASSLEYNEQFF